The clone carrying this TCR beta chain has a handful of counts. The source of the sample is a study of cytomegalovirus exposure and HLA in healthy donors. CDR3 size: 20 residues. The trim removed 1 base at V and 4 bases at J, leaving 22 bases unmatched. Germline-derived CDR1 and CDR2 are MNHNS and SASEGT. Clones were sequenced by immunoSEQ multiplex PCR, and TCRdb holds only the in-frame ones, with some missing. This sample has roughly 250,000 clones; more than 75% occur once, and the top ten carry 1% to 1.5%. The TCR sequence derives from a woman in her 30s in good health and CMV-seropositive. Sequenced sample: PBMCs. The V gene is TRBV6-1, the J gene TRBJ2-7, with TRBD2 identical over 7 bases. Here the CDR3 reads CASSEEPIISLAGGYYEQYF. The CDR3 DNA sequence: TGTGCCAGCAGTGAAGAACCGATAATCTCTTTAGCGGGCGGGTATTACGAGCAGTACTTC.